This TCR beta chain was documented in a study of T cell therapy after organ transplantation. Turning to the study itself: A median of 1.92 x 10^8 CMV-specific T cells was infused in 2 to 6 doses.

The germline CDR1 and CDR2 sequences are WSHSY and SAAADI. J gave up 6 bases and V 6 bases, and 7 bases lay outside the gene matches. CDR3 length: 14 residues. This clone was observed a single time. Its target is not known. Time point meaning: 4-8 weeks after completion of therapy. Assay: immunoSEQ multiplex PCR; the TCRdb copy retains only in-frame clones and omits some. Of just under 20,000 clones listed, approximately 85% are singletons. The J gene is TRBJ2-7, the V gene TRBV10-2; 11 nucleotides match TRBD1. The TCR originated in a human patient who had received a solid organ transplant and had CMV disease. Some of these T cells may belong to the graft donor. The sample here was CD8+ T cells from blood, taken after autologous CMV-specific T cell therapy. DNA for the CDR3: TGCGCCAGCAGCCAAGGACAGGGGGCCGCCGAGCAGTACTTC. Amino acid sequence: CASSQGQGAAEQYF.